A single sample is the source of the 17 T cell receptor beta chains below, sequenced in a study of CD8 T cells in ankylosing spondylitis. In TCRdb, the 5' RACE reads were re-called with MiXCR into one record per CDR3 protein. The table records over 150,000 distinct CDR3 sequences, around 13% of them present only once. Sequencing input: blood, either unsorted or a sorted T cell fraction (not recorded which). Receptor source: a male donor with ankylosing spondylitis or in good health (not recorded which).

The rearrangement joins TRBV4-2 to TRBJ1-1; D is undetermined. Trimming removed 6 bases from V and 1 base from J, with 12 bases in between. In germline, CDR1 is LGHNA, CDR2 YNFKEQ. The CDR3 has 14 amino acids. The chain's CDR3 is CASSHLTSNTEAFF. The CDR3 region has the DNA TGTGCCAGCAGTCATTTGACATCGAACACTGAAGCTTTCTTT.

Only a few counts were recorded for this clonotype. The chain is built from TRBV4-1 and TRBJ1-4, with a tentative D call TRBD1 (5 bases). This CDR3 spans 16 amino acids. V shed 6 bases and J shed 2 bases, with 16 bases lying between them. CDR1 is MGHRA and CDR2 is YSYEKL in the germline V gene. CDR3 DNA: TGCGCCAGCAGGACCGGGCTGGGGGGGACTAATGAAAAACTGTTTTTT. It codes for CASRTGLGGTNEKLFF.

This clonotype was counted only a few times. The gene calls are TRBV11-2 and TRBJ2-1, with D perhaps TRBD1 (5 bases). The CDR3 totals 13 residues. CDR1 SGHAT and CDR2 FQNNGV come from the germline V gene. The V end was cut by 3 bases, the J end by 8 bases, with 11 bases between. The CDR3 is CASSFPGRDEQFF. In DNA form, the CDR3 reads TGTGCCAGCAGCTTCCCAGGGCGCGATGAGCAGTTCTTC.

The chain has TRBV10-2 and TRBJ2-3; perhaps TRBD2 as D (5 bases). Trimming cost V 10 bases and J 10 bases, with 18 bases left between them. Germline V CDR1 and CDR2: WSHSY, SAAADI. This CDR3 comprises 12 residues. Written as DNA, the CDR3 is TGCGCCACCTCCCCGGGTCGGGGTGCGCAGTATTTT. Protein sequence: CATSPGRGAQYF.

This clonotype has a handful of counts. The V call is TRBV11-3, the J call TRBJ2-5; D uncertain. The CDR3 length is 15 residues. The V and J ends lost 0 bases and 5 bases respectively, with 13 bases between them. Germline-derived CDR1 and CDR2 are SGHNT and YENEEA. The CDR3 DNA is TGTGCCAGCAGCTTAGAGGTGGACGTTTGGGAGACCCAGTACTTC. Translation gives CASSLEVDVWETQYF.

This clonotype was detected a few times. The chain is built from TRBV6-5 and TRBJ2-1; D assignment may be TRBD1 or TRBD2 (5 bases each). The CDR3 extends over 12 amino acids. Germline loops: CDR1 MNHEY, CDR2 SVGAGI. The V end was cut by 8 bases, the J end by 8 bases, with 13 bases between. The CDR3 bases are TGTGCCAGCCGGGGCCCGGTCGATGAGCAGTTCTTC. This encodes CASRGPVDEQFF.

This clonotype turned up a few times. CDR3 DNA: TGTGCCAGCGGAAACAGGGACCGCTATTACGAGCAGTACTTC. Translating it yields CASGNRDRYYEQYF. V is TRBV27 and J is TRBJ2-7, with D perhaps TRBD1 (6 bases). With 8 bases removed from V and 4 bases from J, the gap between germline ends came to 18 bases. Germline CDR1 and CDR2: MNHEY and SMNVEV (reference sequence). CDR3 length equals 14 residues.

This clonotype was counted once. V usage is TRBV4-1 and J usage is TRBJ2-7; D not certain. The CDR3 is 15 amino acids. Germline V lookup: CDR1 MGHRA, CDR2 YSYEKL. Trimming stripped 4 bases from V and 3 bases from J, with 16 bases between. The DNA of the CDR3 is TGCGCCAGCAGCCTTGGACCGCTGCTGGGCTACGAGCAGTACTTC. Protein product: CASSLGPLLGYEQYF.

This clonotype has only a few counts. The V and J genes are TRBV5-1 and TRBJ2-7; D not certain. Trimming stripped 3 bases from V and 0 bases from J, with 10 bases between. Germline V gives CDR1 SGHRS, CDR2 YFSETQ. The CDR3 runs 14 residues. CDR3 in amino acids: CASSYDTSSYEQYF. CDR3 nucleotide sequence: TGCGCCAGCAGCTATGACACCAGCTCCTACGAGCAGTACTTC. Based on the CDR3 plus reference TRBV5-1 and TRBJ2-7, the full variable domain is KAGVTQTPRYLIKTRGQQVTLSCSPISGHRSVSWYQQTPGQGLQFLFEYFSETQRNKGNFPGRFSGRQFSNSRSEMNVSTLELGDSALYLCASSYDTSSYEQYFGPGTRLTVT.

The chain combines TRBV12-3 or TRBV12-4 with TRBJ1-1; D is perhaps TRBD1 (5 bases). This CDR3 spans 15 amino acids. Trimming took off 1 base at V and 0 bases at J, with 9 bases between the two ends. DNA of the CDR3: TGTGCCAGCAGTTTAGATCGGGACCTGAACACTGAAGCTTTCTTT. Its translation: CASSLDRDLNTEAFF.

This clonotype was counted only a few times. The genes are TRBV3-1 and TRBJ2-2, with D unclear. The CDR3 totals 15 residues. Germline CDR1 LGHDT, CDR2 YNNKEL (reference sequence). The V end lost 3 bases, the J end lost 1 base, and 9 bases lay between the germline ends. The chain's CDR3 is CASSQYWGNTGELFF. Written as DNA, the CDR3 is TGTGCCAGCAGCCAGTATTGGGGGAACACCGGGGAGCTGTTTTTT.

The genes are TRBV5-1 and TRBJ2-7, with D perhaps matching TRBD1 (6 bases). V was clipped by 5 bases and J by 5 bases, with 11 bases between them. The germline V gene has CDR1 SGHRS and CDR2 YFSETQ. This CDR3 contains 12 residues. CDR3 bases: TGCGCCAGCAGGCAGGGGTCTGACGAGCAGTACTTC. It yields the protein CASRQGSDEQYF.

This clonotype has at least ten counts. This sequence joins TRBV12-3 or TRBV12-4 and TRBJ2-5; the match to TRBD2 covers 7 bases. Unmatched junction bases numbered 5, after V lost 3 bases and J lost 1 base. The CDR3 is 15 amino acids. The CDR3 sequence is CASSFPGGPQETQYF. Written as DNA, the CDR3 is TGTGCCAGCAGTTTCCCGGGAGGCCCCCAAGAGACCCAGTACTTC.

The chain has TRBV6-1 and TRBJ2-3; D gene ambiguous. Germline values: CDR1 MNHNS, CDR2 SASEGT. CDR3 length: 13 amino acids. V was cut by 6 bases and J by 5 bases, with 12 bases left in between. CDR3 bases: TGTGCCAGCAGAGCAAGCCTACTAGATACGCAGTATTTT. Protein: CASRASLLDTQYF.

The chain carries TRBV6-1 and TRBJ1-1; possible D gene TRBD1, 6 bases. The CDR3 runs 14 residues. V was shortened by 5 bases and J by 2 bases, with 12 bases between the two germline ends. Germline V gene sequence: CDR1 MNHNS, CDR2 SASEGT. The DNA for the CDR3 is TGTGCCAGCAGTCCGAACAGGGTCAACACTGAAGCTTTCTTT. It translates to CASSPNRVNTEAFF.

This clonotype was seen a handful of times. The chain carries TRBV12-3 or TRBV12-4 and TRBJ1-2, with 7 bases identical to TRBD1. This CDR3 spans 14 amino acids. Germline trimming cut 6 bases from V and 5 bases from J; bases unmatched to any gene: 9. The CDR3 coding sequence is TGTGCCAGCAGCCCTGATACAGGGGATTATGGCTACACCTTC. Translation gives CASSPDTGDYGYTF.

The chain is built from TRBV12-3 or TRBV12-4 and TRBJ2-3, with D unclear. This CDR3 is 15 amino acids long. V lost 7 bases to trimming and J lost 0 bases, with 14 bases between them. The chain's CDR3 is CASITDDPSTDTQYF. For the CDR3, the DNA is TGTGCCAGCATAACCGATGATCCTAGCACAGATACGCAGTATTTT.